This TCR beta chain was retrieved from a study of cytomegalovirus exposure and HLA in healthy donors. About the research overall: A subsequent analysis stated that the roughly 130 validation repertoires were run on the same platform as the approximately 660 first-cohort repertoires.

Germline CDR1 MNHEY, CDR2 SVGAGI. The ends lost 5 bases at V and 4 bases at J; junction bases unmatched: 8. The CDR3 extends over 15 amino acids. Overall study findings and caveats: According to a later analysis, TCR clusters from the first cohort tended to co-occur in the 100 to 150 validation repertoires. The study recorded 160 or so TCR beta chains that were cytomegalovirus-associated.

Using immunoSEQ multiplex PCR, the repertoire was profiled, and TCRdb retains in-frame clones only, with some absent. This sample has about 120,000 clones, with around nine tenths found just once. To note about this clone: Its target is not known.

What was sequenced was PBMCs. This TCR was sampled from a woman between 18 and 29 years old in good health and CMV-seronegative. This sequence joins TRBV6-5 and TRBJ2-3; 8 bases fit TRBD2. The CDR3 protein is CASSAGGAGSDTQYF. For the CDR3, the DNA is TGTGCCAGCAGTGCCGGGGGGGCCGGCTCAGATACGCAGTATTTT.